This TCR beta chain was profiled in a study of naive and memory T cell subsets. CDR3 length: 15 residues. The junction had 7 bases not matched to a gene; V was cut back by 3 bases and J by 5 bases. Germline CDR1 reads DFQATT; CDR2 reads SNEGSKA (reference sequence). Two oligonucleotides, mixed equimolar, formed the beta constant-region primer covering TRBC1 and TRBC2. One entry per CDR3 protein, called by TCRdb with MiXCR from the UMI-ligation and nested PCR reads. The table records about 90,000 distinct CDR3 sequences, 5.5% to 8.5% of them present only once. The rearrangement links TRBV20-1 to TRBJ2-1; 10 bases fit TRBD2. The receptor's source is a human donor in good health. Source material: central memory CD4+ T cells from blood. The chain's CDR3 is CSASTAGGLNNEQFF. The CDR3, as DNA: TGCAGTGCTAGCACAGCGGGAGGGCTTAACAATGAGCAGTTCTTC.